This T cell receptor (beta chain) was identified during a study of T cells in Graves' hyperthyroidism and ophthalmopathy. This CDR3 has 17 residues. Per germline, CDR1 LNHDA and CDR2 SQIVND (reference sequence). RNA transcripts gave rise to amplified TCR beta CDR3 regions. With the HTBI primer set, the TCR CDR3 went through a first round of RT-PCR. MiXCR, applied by TCRdb to the multiplex PCR reads, yields one record per CDR3 protein. This sample has about 700,000 distinct CDR3 sequences; about 14% occur once, and the top ten carry 9.5% to 13%. Study-wide points: Most expanded thyroid clonotypes above 0.001 also appeared in blood.

About this clonotype itself: Antigen specificity is unknown. A read error may produce the germline difference seen at one junction end.

The receptor comes from a woman aged 18-29 years with Graves' hyperthyroidism. J is TRBJ2-1 and V is TRBV19; 9 bases are a match to TRBD2. Sequences were obtained from blood. CDR3 loop: CAGSIGLTSGSYNEQFF. In DNA, the CDR3 is TGTGCCGGTAGTATAGGTCTGACTAGCGGCTCCTACAATGAGCAGTTCTTC.